This entry concerns a single T cell receptor (beta chain). The sample is drawn from a study of radiotherapy plus CTLA-4 blockade in lung cancer. Data came from immunoSEQ multiplex PCR; TCRdb stores just in-frame clones and leaves some out. The sample includes approximately 75,000 clones, around 82% of them seen just once. The study treated chemo-refractory metastatic non-small-cell lung cancer patients with focal radiation plus ipilimumab CTLA-4 blockade. V lost 1 base and J 2 bases, leaving 12 bases between the germline ends. The germline CDR1 and CDR2 sequences are SGHVS and FQNEAQ. CDR3 length: 15 residues.

The rearrangement links TRBV7-8 to TRBJ2-7; D possibly matches TRBD1 or TRBD2 (5 bases each). This specimen consisted of peripheral blood, obtained from a patient treated with radiotherapy plus ipilimumab. The clonotype comes from a human donor with non-small cell lung cancer who had a complete response to radiotherapy plus ipilimumab. Written as DNA, the CDR3 is TGTGCCAGCAGCTTAGGTGGTGGGGGTACCTACGAGCAGTACTTC. Translated, it gives CASSLGGGGTYEQYF.